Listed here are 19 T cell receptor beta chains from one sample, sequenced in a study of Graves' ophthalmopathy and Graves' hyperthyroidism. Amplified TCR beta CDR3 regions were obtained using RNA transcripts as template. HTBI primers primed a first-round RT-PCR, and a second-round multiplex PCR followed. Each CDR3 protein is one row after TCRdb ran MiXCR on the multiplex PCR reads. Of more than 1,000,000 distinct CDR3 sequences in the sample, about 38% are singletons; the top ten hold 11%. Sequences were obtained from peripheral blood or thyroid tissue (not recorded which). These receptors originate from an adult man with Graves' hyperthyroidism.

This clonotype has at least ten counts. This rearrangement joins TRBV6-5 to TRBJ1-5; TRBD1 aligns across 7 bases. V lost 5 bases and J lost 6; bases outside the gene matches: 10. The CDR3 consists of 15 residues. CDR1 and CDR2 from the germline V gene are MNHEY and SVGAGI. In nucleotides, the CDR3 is TGTGCCAGCAGTGAACAGGGGTCTGGTCCTCAGCCCCAGCATTTT. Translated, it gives CASSEQGSGPQPQHF.

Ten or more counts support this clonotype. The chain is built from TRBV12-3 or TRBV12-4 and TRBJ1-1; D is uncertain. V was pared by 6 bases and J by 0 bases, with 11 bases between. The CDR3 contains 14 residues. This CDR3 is CASRSEALNTEAFF. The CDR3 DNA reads TGTGCCAGCAGAAGCGAGGCTCTGAACACTGAAGCTTTCTTT.

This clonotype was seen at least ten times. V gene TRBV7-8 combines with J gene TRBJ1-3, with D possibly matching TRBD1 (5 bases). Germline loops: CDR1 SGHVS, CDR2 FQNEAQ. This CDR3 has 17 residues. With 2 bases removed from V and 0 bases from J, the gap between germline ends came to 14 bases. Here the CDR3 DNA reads TGTGCCAGCAGCTTACGCGCGGACACAAACTCTGGAAACACCATATATTTT. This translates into CASSLRADTNSGNTIYF. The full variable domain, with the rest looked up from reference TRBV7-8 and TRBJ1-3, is GAGVSQSPRYKVAKRGQDVALRCDPISGHVSLFWYQQALGQGPEFLTYFQNEAQLDKSGLPSDRFFAERPEGSVSTLKIQRTQQEDSAVYLCASSLRADTNSGNTIYFGEGSWLTVV.

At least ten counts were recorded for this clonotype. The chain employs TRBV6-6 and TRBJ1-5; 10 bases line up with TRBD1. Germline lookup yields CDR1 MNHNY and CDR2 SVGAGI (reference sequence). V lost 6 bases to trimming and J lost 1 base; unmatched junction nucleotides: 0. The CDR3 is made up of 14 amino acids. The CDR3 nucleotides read TGTGCCAGCAGGGGACAGGGGAGCAATCAGCCCCAGCATTTT. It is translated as CASRGQGSNQPQHF.

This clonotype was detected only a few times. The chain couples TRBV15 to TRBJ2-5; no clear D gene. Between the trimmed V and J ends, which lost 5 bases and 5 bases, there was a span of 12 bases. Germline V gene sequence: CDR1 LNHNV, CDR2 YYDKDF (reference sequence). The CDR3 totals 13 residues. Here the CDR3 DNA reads TGTGCCACCAGCGGTAACTTATTGGAGACCCAGTACTTC. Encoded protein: CATSGNLLETQYF.

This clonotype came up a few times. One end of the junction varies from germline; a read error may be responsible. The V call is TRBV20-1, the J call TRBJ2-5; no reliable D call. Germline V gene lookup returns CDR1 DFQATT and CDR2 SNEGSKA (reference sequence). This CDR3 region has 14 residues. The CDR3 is CSVRSFSMLETQYF. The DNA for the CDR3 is TGCAGTGTTAGATCTTTCAGCATGCTGGAGACCCAGTACTTC.

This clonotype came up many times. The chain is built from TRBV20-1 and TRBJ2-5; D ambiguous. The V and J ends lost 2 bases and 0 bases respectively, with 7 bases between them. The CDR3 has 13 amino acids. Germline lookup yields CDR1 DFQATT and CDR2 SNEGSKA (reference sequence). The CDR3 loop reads CSARMRYQETQYF. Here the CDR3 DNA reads TGCAGTGCTAGAATGAGATACCAAGAGACCCAGTACTTC.

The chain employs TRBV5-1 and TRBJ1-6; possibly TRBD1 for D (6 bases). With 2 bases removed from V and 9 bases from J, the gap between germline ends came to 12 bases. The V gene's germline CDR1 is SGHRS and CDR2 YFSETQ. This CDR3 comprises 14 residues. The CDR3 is CASSFRDNSSPLHF. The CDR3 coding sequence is TGCGCCAGCAGCTTCCGGGACAATAGTTCACCCCTCCACTTT. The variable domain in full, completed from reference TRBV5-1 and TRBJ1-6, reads KAGVTQTPRYLIKTRGQQVTLSCSPISGHRSVSWYQQTPGQGLQFLFEYFSETQRNKGNFPGRFSGRQFSNSRSEMNVSTLELGDSALYLCASSFRDNSSPLHFGNGTRLTVT.

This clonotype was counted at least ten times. CDR3 amino acids: CASSQDPSRPQHF. CDR3 sequence (DNA): TGCGCCAGCAGCCAAGACCCATCCCGGCCCCAGCATTTT. The chain employs TRBV4-3 and TRBJ1-5; D is uncertain. V dropped 0 bases and J dropped 9 bases, with 9 bases sitting between them. Germline V gene lookup returns CDR1 LGHNA and CDR2 YSLEER. The CDR3 covers 13 residues.

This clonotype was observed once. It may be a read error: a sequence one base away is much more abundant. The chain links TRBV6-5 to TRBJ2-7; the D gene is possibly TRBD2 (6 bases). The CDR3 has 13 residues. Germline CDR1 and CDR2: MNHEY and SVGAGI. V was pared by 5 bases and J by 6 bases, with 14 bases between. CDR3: CASSHTGALEQYF. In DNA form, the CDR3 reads TGTGCCAGCAGTCACACGGGAGCCCTCGAGCAGTACTTC.

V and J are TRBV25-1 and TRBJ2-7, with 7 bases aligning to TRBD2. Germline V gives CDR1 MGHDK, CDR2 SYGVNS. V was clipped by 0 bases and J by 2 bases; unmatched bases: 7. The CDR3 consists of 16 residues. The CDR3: CASSEYRGGRPYEQYF. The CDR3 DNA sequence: TGTGCCAGCAGTGAATACCGCGGGGGTAGGCCCTACGAGCAGTACTTC.

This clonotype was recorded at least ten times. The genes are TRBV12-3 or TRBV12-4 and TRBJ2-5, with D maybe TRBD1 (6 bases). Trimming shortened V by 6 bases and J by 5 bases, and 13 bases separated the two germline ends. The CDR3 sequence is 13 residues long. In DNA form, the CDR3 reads TGTGCCAGCAGGAGGGGGTCGGGCGAGACCCAGTACTTC. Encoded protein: CASRRGSGETQYF.

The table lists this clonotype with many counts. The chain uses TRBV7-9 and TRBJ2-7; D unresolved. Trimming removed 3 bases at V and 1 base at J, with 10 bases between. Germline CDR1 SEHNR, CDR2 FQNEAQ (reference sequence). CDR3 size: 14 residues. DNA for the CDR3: TGTGCCAGCAGCTTCCCCTATCCTTCCTACGAGCAGTACTTC. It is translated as CASSFPYPSYEQYF.

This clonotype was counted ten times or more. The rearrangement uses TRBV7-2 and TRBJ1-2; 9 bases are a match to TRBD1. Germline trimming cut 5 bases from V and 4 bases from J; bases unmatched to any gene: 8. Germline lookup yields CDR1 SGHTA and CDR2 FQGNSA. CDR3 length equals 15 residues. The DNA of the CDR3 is TGTGCCAGCAGCGGGGAGGGACAGGGCAGCTATGGCTACACCTTC. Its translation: CASSGEGQGSYGYTF.

This CDR3 reads CASSYSIVNPYGYTF. CDR3 sequence (DNA): TGTGCCAGCAGTTACTCGATTGTAAATCCCTATGGCTACACCTTC. This chain links TRBV6-5 with TRBJ1-2, with D uncertain. CDR1 is MNHEY, CDR2 SVGAGI, per germline. Between the trimmed V and J ends, which lost 0 bases and 4 bases, there was a span of 12 bases. The CDR3 is 15 residues long.

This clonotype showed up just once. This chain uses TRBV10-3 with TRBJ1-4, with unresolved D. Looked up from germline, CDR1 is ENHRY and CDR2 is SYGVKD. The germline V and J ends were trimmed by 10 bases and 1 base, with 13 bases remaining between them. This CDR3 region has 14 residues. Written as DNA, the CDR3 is TGTGCCAGCAGCTACAGACAAACTAATGAAAAACTGTTTTTT. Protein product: CASSYRQTNEKLFF.

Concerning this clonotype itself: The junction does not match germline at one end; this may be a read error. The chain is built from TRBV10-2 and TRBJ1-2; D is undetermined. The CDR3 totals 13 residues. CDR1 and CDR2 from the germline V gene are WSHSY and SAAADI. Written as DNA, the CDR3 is TGCGCCAGCAGTGTCGAGGTTAACGATGGCTACACCTTC. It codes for CASSVEVNDGYTF.

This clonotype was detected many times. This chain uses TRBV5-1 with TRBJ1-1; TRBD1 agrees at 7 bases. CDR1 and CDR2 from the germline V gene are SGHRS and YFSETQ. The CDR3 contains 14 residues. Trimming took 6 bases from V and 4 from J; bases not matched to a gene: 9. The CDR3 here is CASKKNRGGTEAFF. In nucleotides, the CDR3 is TGCGCCAGCAAGAAGAACAGGGGAGGCACTGAAGCTTTCTTT.

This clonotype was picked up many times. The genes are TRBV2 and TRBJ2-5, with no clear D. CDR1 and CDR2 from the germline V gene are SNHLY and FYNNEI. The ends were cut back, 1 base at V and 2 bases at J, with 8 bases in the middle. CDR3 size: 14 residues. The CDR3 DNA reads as TGTGCCAGCAGTGAAGGGCACAGTCAAGAGACCCAGTACTTC. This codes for CASSEGHSQETQYF.